Following are 3 T cell receptor beta chains from one sample sequenced in a study of OX40 agonist ivuxolimab in advanced cancers. Using immunoSEQ multiplex PCR, the repertoire was profiled, and TCRdb retains in-frame clones only, with some absent. The table has 9,500 to 15,000 clones, roughly 81% seen once. Sequenced here: CD4+ or CD8+ T cells sorted from blood, sampled in a trial of the OX40 agonist ivuxolimab. These receptors came from an adult with an advanced solid tumor such as melanoma, head and neck, liver or kidney cancer.

The sample holds a few counts of this clone. CDR3 bases: TGTGCCAGCAGCCCCAGCGGCAGCACAGATACGCAGTATTTT. Protein: CASSPSGSTDTQYF. The J gene is TRBJ2-3, the V gene TRBV9, with D tentatively TRBD2 (5 bases). This CDR3 contains 14 residues. Germline V gene lookup returns CDR1 SGDLS and CDR2 YYNGEE. Between the trimmed V and J ends, which lost 4 bases and 0 bases, there was a span of 9 bases.

The chain is built from TRBV4-1 and TRBJ2-1, with 8 bases identical to TRBD2. Germline CDR1 reads MGHRA; CDR2 reads YSYEKL. The CDR3 contains 15 residues. V lost 2 bases and J lost 7; bases outside the gene matches: 7. CDR3 bases: TGCGCCAGCAGCCAACACACTAGCGGACAAAATGAGCAGTTCTTC. It is translated as CASSQHTSGQNEQFF.

This chain uses TRBV5-6 with TRBJ2-5, with D maybe TRBD1 (5 bases). Germline lookup yields CDR1 SGHDT and CDR2 YYEEEE. This CDR3 contains 11 residues. V was pared by 3 bases and J by 7 bases, with 7 bases between. The CDR3, as DNA: TGTGCCAGCAGCTGGGGCGGGACCCAGTACTTC. Amino acids: CASSWGGTQYF.